The T cell receptor beta chain described here comes from a study of naive and memory T cell subsets. Findings of the study overall: Clonotypes are single alpha or beta chains, not paired receptors. Findings for naive and memory subsets could not be checked against ground truth. Over 90% of naive TCR sequences appeared only once after error correction, unlike memory subsets.

An equimolar mix of two oligonucleotides served as the beta constant-region primer for TRBC1 and TRBC2. Ligated cDNA was amplified by four rounds of PCR with nested alpha and beta constant-region primers and SP2. A single record per CDR3 protein comes from TCRdb applying MiXCR to the UMI-ligation and nested PCR reads. The sample contains 95,000 to 150,000 distinct CDR3 sequences, 35% to 45% of which appear only once. Germline V gene lookup returns CDR1 SGHTA and CDR2 FQGNSA. There are 14 residues in the CDR3. Deletions cut 5 bases from V and 7 bases from J, with 15 bases between. This clonotype has just a few counts. Its antigen remains unknown. Four subsets defined by CD45RA and CD27 were sorted after CD3, CD4, CD8 and live/dead staining.

The TCR was taken from a human donor in good health. This chain links TRBV7-2 with TRBJ2-1; possibly TRBD2 for D (5 bases). Material: central memory CD4+ T cells from blood. The CDR3 DNA sequence: TGTGCCAGCAGCCTCCATAGGACGGGAAATGAGCAGTTCTTC. It yields the protein CASSLHRTGNEQFF.